The present T cell receptor beta chain was sequenced within a study of brain T cells in children with intractable seizures (dated by TCRdb to the early 2020s). At the level of the whole study: Resected brain tissue from 53 pediatric epilepsy surgery cases was initially screened for immune gene transcripts with a NanoString immunology panel. Among the approximately 12 selected surgery cases, eight also had pre-surgery blood sequenced, leaving four with brain tissue only. Overall study results and their limits: Because sequencing depth was different between pre-surgery and post-surgery blood, clones absent from the pre-surgery sample may reflect undersampling. The patients' HCMV serostatus was not known, and viral specificity was inferred solely from CDR3 sequence similarity.

With regard to this clone: Its antigen target is currently unknown. Base qualities are not provided; no much larger clone lies one nucleotide away.

The immunoSEQ assay was used to generate TCR beta chain sequences from genomic DNA. The source study handled its data this way. Any CDR3 sequence that did not begin with the conserved framework cysteine at position 104 was removed by hand. To get clonality, the normalized Shannon's Diversity Index was subtracted from one, giving values from 0 (maximal diversity) to 1 (oligoclonal). Chi-squared comparison-of-proportions tests were used to check whether the frequency of the same CDR3 differed between samples, for example brain versus blood. Public clonotypes were found through immuneACCESS searches, while the VDJdb browser was used to judge similarity to known antiviral clonotypes. TCRdb obtained this table from immuneACCESS and retained in-frame rearrangements with V and J assigned. These tables miss some clones; where compared with another copy, unresolved V genes account for less than half of the shortfall, and the remainder is unexplained. The V and J calls and the clone size are those of that table, but D and trimming were determined from the DNA. In this sample the table shows under 400,000 clones, roughly 92% of which occur a single time. Together, the top ten hold 5.7% of the sample.

Per the publication, the time point label means: blood from clinic visit 5 months post-surgery; TSC patient then seizure free. The surgery cases that showed the highest brain T cell transcript signatures were chosen for TCR beta chain sequencing of brain tissue, and of blood when it was available. Before surgery, the patients had been given at least one anti-epileptic drug. TCR-sequenced patients were children with drug-resistant epilepsy due to tuberous sclerosis complex, focal cortical dysplasia, Rasmussen encephalitis or hemimegalencephaly. The Monarch genomic DNA purification kit was used to extract bulk genomic DNA from unsorted brain tissue and whole blood. This TCR was recovered from a boy less than two years old with tuberous sclerosis and intractable seizures. Sequencing used peripheral blood, obtained 4 to 5 months after surgery.

The sequenced DNA: TGCGCCAGCAGCCACCCCGGTGGTGCGGGTCCCTATGGCTACACCTTC. Its protein reads: CASSHPGGAGPYGYTF. The rearranged segments are TRBV4-1 and TRBJ1-2, with no reliable assignment of the D segment. CDR1 and CDR2 are drawn from the germline V gene: MGHRA, YSYEKL. V and J lose 3 bases and 4 bases, and a span of 18 bases separates them. The CDR3 has 16 amino acids, counting the end cysteine and phenylalanine. The only DNA kept is the CDR3, 48 bases in frame from the first base.